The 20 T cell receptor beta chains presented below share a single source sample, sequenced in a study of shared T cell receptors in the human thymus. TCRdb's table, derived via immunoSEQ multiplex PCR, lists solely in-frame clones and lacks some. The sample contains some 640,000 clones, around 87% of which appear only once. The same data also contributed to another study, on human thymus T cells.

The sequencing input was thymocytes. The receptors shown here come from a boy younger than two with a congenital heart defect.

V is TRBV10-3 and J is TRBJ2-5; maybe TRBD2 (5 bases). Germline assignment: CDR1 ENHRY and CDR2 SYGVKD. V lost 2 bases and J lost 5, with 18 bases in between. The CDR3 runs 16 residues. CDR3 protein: CAISEIGSIERETQYF. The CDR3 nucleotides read TGTGCCATCAGTGAGATAGGATCCATAGAGCGGGAGACCCAGTACTTC.

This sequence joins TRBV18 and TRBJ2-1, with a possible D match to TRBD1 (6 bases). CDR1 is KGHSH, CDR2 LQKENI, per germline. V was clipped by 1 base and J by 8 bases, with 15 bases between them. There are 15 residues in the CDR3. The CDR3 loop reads CASSPRNQGWDEQFF. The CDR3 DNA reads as TGTGCCAGCTCACCACGGAACCAGGGGTGGGATGAGCAGTTCTTC.

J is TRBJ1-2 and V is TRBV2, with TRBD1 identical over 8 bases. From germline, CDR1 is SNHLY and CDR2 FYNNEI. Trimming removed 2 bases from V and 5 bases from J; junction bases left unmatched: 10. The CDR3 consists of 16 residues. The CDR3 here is CASSELGQGLIYGYTF. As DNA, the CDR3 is TGTGCCAGCAGTGAACTCGGACAGGGACTAATTTATGGCTACACCTTC.

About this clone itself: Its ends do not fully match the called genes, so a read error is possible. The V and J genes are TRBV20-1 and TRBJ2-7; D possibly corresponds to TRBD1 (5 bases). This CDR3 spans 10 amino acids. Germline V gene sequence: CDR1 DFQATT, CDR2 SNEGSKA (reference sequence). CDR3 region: CSGLRFEQYF. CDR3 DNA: TGTTCAGGGTTAAGGTTCGAGCAGTACTTC.

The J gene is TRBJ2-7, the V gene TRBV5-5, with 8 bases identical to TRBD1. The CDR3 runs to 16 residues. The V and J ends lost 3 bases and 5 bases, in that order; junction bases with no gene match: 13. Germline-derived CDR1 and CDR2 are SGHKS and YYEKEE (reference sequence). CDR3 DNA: TGTGCCAGCAGCTCTACCAGGGGGCGTAGTAGGAACGAGCAGTACTTC. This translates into CASSSTRGRSRNEQYF. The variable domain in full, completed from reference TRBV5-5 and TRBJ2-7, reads DAGVTQSPTHLIKTRGQQVTLRCSPISGHKSVSWYQQVLGQGPQFIFQYYEKEERGRGNFPDRFSARQFPNYSSELNVNALLLGDSALYLCASSSTRGRSRNEQYFGPGTRLTVT.

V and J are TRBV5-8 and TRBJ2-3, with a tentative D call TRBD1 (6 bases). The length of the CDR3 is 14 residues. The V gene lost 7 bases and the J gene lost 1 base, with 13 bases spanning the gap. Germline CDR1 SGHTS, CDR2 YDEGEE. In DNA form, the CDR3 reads TGTGCCAGCGGTCAGGGGTTATGCACAGATACGCAGTATTTT. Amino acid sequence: CASGQGLCTDTQYF.

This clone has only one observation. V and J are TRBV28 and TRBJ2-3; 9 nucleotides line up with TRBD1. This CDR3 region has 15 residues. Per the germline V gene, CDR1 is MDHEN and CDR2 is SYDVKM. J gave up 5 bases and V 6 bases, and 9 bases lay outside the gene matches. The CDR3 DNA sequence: TGTGCCAGCAGCAGGGACAGGGTGGTCCAAGATACGCAGTATTTT. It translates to CASSRDRVVQDTQYF. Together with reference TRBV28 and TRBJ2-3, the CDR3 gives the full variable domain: DVKVTQSSRYLVKRTGEKVFLECVQDMDHENMFWYRQDPGLGLRLIYFSYDVKMKEKGDIPEGYSVSREKKERFSLILESASTNQTSMYLCASSRDRVVQDTQYFGPGTRLTVL.

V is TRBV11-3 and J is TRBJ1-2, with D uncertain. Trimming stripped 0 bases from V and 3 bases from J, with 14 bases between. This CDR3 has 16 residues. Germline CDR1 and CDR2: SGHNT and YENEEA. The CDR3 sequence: CASSLDLPFGHYGYTF. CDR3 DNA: TGTGCCAGCAGCTTAGATCTCCCCTTTGGGCACTATGGCTACACCTTC. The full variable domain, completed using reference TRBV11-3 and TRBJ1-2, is EAGVVQSPRYKIIEKKQPVAFWCNPISGHNTLYWYLQNLGQGPELLIRYENEEAVDDSQLPKDRFSAERLKGVDSTLKIQPAELGDSAVYLCASSLDLPFGHYGYTFGSGTRLTVV.

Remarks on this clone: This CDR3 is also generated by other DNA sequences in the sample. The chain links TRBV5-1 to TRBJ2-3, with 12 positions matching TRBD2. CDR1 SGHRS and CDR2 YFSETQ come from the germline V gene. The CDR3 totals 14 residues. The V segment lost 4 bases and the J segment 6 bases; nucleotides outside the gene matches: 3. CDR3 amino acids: CASSLGLAGDTQYF. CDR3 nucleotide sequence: TGCGCCAGCAGCCTGGGACTAGCGGGCGATACGCAGTATTTT.

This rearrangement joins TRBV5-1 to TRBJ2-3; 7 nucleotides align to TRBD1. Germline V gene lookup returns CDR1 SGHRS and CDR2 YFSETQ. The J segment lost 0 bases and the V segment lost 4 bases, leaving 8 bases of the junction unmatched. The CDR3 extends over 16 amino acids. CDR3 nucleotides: TGCGCCAGCAGCAGAGGGGACAGTTTTAGCACAGATACGCAGTATTTT. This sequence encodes CASSRGDSFSTDTQYF.

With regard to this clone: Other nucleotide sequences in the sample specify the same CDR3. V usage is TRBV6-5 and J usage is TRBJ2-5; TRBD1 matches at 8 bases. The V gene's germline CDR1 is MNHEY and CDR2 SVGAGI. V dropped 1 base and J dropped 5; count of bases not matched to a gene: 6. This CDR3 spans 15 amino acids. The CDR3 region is CASSYYSRTGETQYF. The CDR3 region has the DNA TGTGCCAGCAGTTACTACTCCCGGACAGGGGAGACCCAGTACTTC.

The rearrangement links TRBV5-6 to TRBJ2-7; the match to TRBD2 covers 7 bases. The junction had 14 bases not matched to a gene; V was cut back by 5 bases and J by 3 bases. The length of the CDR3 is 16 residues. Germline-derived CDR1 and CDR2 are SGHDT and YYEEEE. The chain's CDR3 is CASSLTSGKVDYEQYF. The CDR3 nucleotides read TGTGCCAGCAGTCTCACAAGCGGGAAGGTTGACTACGAGCAGTACTTC.

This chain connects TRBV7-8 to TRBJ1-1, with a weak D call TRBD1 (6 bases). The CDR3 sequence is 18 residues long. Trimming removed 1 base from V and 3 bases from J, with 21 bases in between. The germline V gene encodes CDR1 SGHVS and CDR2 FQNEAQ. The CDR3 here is CASSLEVSGGDLDTEAFF. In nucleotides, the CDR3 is TGTGCCAGCAGCTTAGAGGTATCTGGGGGCGACTTGGACACTGAAGCTTTCTTT.

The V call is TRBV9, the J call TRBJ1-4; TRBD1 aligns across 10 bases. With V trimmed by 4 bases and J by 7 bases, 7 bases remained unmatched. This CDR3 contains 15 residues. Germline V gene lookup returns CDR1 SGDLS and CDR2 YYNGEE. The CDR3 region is CASSPTGGSGEKLFF. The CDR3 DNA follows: TGTGCCAGCAGCCCGACAGGGGGCTCTGGTGAAAAACTGTTTTTT.

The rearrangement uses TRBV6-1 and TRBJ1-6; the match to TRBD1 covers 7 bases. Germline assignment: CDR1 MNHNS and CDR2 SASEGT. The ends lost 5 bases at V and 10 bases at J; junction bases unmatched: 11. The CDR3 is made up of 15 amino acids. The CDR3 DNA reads TGTGCCAGCAGTCGAGACAGGGAGGAGCGGTCACCCCTCCACTTT. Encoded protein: CASSRDREERSPLHF.

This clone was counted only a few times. The CDR3 DNA sequence: TGCGCCAGCAGCCACAACAGGGCCCAGAATGAAAAACTGTTTTTT. Its translation is CASSHNRAQNEKLFF. The chain links TRBV4-1 to TRBJ1-4, with a possible D match to TRBD1 (6 bases). The germline V gene has CDR1 MGHRA and CDR2 YSYEKL. The CDR3 is 15 residues long. Trimming pared 3 bases from V and 5 bases from J, leaving 13 bases between.

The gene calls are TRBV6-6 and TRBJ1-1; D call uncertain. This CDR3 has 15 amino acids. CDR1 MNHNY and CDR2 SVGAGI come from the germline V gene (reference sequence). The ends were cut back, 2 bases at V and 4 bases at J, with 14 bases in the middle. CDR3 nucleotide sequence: TGTGCCAGCAGTTACCCTCCCGAGATTAGCACTGAAGCTTTCTTT. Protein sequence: CASSYPPEISTEAFF.

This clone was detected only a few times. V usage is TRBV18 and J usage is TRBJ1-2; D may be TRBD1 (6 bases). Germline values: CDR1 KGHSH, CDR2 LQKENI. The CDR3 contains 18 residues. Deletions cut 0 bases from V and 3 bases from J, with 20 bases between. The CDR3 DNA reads TGTGCCAGCTCACCACCGACGGGACCCAGTGGGGGCTACTATGGCTACACCTTC. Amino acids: CASSPPTGPSGGYYGYTF.

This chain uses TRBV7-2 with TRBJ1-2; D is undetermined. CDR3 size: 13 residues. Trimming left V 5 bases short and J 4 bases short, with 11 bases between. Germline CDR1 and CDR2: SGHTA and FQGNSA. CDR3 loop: CASSPQTCYGYTF. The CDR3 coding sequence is TGTGCCAGCAGCCCCCAAACATGCTATGGCTACACCTTC.

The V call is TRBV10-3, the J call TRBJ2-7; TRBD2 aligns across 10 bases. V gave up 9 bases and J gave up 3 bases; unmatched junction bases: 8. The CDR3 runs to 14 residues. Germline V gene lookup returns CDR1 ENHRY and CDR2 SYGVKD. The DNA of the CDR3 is TGTGCCATAAGGAGCGGGAGGGCCCTCTACGAGCAGTACTTC. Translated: CAIRSGRALYEQYF.